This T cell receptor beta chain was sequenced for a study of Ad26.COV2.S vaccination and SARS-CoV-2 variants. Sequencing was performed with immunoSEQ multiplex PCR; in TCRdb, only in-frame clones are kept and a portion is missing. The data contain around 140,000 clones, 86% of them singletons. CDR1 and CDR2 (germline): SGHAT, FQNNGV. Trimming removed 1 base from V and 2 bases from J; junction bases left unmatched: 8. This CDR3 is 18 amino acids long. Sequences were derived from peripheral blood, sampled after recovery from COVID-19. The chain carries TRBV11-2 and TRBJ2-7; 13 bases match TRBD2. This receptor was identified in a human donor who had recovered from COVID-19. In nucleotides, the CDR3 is TGTGCCAGCAGCTTAGGACCCGTTACTAGCGGGGGGGCCTACGAGCAGTACTTC. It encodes CASSLGPVTSGGAYEQYF.